These 21 T cell receptor beta chains originate from one sample sequenced in a study of somatic mutations in cytotoxic T cells in rheumatoid arthritis. Profiled with immunoSEQ multiplex PCR; TCRdb holds only in-frame clones, not every one. Altogether approximately 14,000 clones are present, 90% to 95% being singletons, with the ten largest covering 15% to 20%. The specimen was CD4+ T cells sorted from blood. The receptors were sampled from a man between 65 and 85 years old with rheumatoid arthritis.

This chain joins TRBV5-4 and TRBJ1-2; TRBD1 agrees at 11 bases. The CDR3 extends over 14 amino acids. With 4 bases clipped from V and 8 bases from J, the junction kept 7 bases outside the gene matches. The germline V gene has CDR1 SGHNT and CDR2 YYREEE (reference sequence). In nucleotides, the CDR3 is TGTGCCAGCAGCCGTCCCGGGACAGGGGGAGGCTACACCTTC. Translating gives CASSRPGTGGGYTF. Using reference TRBV5-4 and TRBJ1-2 for the parts outside the CDR3, the full variable domain is ETGVTQSPTHLIKTRGQQVTLRCSSQSGHNTVSWYQQALGQGPQFIFQYYREEENGRGNFPPRFSGLQFPNYSSELNVNALELDDSALYLCASSRPGTGGGYTFGSGTRLTVV.

The chain uses TRBV28 and TRBJ2-4, with 8 bases matching TRBD1. With V trimmed by 6 bases and J by 9 bases, 13 bases remained unmatched. The CDR3 totals 15 residues. Germline V CDR1 and CDR2: MDHEN, SYDVKM. In DNA form, the CDR3 reads TGTGCCAGCAGCCGGCCGGACAGGGTGGTTTCCATTCAGTACTTC. Protein sequence: CASSRPDRVVSIQYF. Full variable domain (rest looked up from reference TRBV28 and TRBJ2-4): DVKVTQSSRYLVKRTGEKVFLECVQDMDHENMFWYRQDPGLGLRLIYFSYDVKMKEKGDIPEGYSVSREKKERFSLILESASTNQTSMYLCASSRPDRVVSIQYFGAGTRLSVL.

V usage is TRBV29-1 and J usage is TRBJ2-3, with 8 positions matching TRBD2. The V and J ends lost 4 bases and 0 bases, in that order; junction bases with no gene match: 6. The CDR3 is made up of 15 amino acids. CDR1 SQVTM and CDR2 ANQGSEA come from the germline V gene. The DNA of the CDR3 is TGCAGCGTTGCATCGACTAGCGCCAGCACAGATACGCAGTATTTT. This translates into CSVASTSASTDTQYF.

The chain links TRBV5-1 to TRBJ2-5; 14 nucleotides agree with TRBD2. The CDR3 is made up of 18 amino acids. Germline CDR1 SGHRS, CDR2 YFSETQ. V lost 4 bases, J lost 3 bases, and 11 bases stayed unmatched. In DNA form, the CDR3 reads TGCGCCAGCAGCCGGGGGACTAGCGGGGGTCCCGCTAAAGAGACCCAGTACTTC. Translating gives CASSRGTSGGPAKETQYF.

The gene calls are TRBV28 and TRBJ1-5; 9 nucleotides agree with TRBD1. The CDR3 contains 15 residues. Trimming at V came to 5 bases and at J to 3 bases, leaving 5 bases not matched to a gene. The germline V gene encodes CDR1 MDHEN and CDR2 SYDVKM. The CDR3 sequence is CASSPTGGINQPQHF. The CDR3 region has the DNA TGTGCCAGCAGTCCGACAGGGGGGATCAATCAGCCCCAGCATTTT. The variable domain in full, completed from reference TRBV28 and TRBJ1-5, reads DVKVTQSSRYLVKRTGEKVFLECVQDMDHENMFWYRQDPGLGLRLIYFSYDVKMKEKGDIPEGYSVSREKKERFSLILESASTNQTSMYLCASSPTGGINQPQHFGDGTRLSIL.

This clone showed up just a few times. The chain uses TRBV7-9 and TRBJ2-3; TRBD1 is a possible D gene (6 bases). Trimming cost V 5 bases and J 2 bases, with 14 bases left between them. This CDR3 is 15 amino acids long. Germline CDR1 reads SEHNR; CDR2 reads FQNEAQ (reference sequence). Written as DNA, the CDR3 is TGTGCCAGCAGCCTTGGACAGTCTTTCACAGATACGCAGTATTTT. It is translated as CASSLGQSFTDTQYF. Using reference TRBV7-9 and TRBJ2-3 for the parts outside the CDR3, the full variable domain is DTGVSQNPRHKITKRGQNVTFRCDPISEHNRLYWYRQTLGQGPEFLTYFQNEAQLEKSRLLSDRFSAERPKGSFSTLEIQRTEQGDSAMYLCASSLGQSFTDTQYFGPGTRLTVL.

The rearrangement uses TRBV28 and TRBJ1-1; unclear D gene. The CDR3 is made up of 11 amino acids. V was cut by 7 bases and J by 6 bases, with 9 bases left in between. Germline V gene data show CDR1 as MDHEN and CDR2 as SYDVKM. The chain's CDR3 is CASIARAEAFF. The CDR3 region has the DNA TGTGCCAGCATAGCGAGGGCTGAAGCTTTCTTT.

This clone has a single count. The chain joins TRBV13 to TRBJ1-2, with D maybe TRBD1 (6 bases). V was cut by 5 bases and J by 4 bases, with 17 bases left in between. Germline values: CDR1 PRHDT, CDR2 FYEKMQ (reference sequence). This CDR3 is built from 15 residues. The CDR3 region is CASSKRRQAAYGYTF. CDR3 DNA sequence: TGTGCCAGCAGCAAACGGAGACAGGCGGCCTATGGCTACACCTTC.

V usage is TRBV18 and J usage is TRBJ1-2; D perhaps matches TRBD1 (6 bases). The CDR3 sequence is 15 residues long. Trimming removed 6 bases from V and 7 bases from J, with 21 bases in between. Germline V CDR1 and CDR2: KGHSH, LQKENI. The CDR3 protein is CASSIMDSKVGGYTF. Here the CDR3 DNA reads TGTGCCAGCTCTATAATGGACAGTAAGGTCGGTGGCTACACCTTC.

The rearrangement joins TRBV12-5 to TRBJ1-3; TRBD1 matches 7 bases. With V trimmed by 0 bases and J by 6 bases, 2 bases remained unmatched. Germline CDR1 reads LGHNT; CDR2 reads FRNRAP. The CDR3 sequence is 14 residues long. The CDR3 nucleotides read TGTGCTAGTGGTTTGGTGGGACAGCTAAACACCATATATTTT. It translates to CASGLVGQLNTIYF.

The chain recombines TRBV18 with TRBJ1-6; D is undetermined. Germline values: CDR1 KGHSH, CDR2 LQKENI. The CDR3 contains 15 residues. Trimming cost V 1 base and J 4 bases, with 8 bases left between them. The CDR3 reads CASSPLTDYNSPLHF. In nucleotides, the CDR3 is TGTGCCAGCTCACCACTTACAGATTATAATTCACCCCTCCACTTT.

V gene TRBV12-5 combines with J gene TRBJ2-1; the D gene is possibly TRBD1 (6 bases). The CDR3 runs 15 residues. Trimming stripped 4 bases from V and 2 bases from J, with 12 bases between. CDR1 and CDR2 (germline): LGHNT, FRNRAP. The CDR3 spells CASGSGQRTYNEQFF. DNA for the CDR3: TGTGCTAGTGGTTCCGGACAGAGGACCTACAATGAGCAGTTCTTC.

The sample holds one count of this clone. The chain combines TRBV18 with TRBJ2-7, with D possibly matching TRBD1 (6 bases). The V gene lost 3 bases and the J gene lost 5 bases, with 11 bases spanning the gap. The CDR3 has 13 residues. Germline CDR1 reads KGHSH; CDR2 reads LQKENI. The DNA of the CDR3 is TGTGCCAGCTCACCCCCAGCAGGGGACGAGCAGTACTTC. Residues: CASSPPAGDEQYF.

The rearrangement joins TRBV5-4 to TRBJ2-7, with TRBD1 matching over 8 bases. Germline V gene data show CDR1 as SGHNT and CDR2 as YYREEE (reference sequence). The length of the CDR3 is 15 residues. With 1 base clipped from V and 2 bases from J, the junction kept 5 bases outside the gene matches. In nucleotides, the CDR3 is TGTGCCAGCAGCTTGTTGGGACAGGATCCCTACGAGCAGTACTTC. Protein: CASSLLGQDPYEQYF.

The rearrangement uses TRBV12-5 and TRBJ2-3; TRBD2 agrees at 13 bases. Looked up from germline, CDR1 is LGHNT and CDR2 is FRNRAP. The V segment lost 1 base and the J segment 5 bases; nucleotides outside the gene matches: 3. The CDR3 is made up of 16 amino acids. The CDR3 loop reads CASGLGLAGGLDTQYF. The DNA for the CDR3 is TGTGCTAGTGGTTTGGGACTAGCGGGAGGTCTAGATACGCAGTATTTT.

The chain carries TRBV4-1 and TRBJ2-1; 9 bases agree with TRBD1. Losses at the gene ends were 1 base for V and 5 bases for J; bases not matched to a gene: 3. The CDR3 loop spans 15 amino acids. Germline V gene sequence: CDR1 MGHRA, CDR2 YSYEKL. CDR3 DNA: TGCGCCAGCAGCCAAGCAGGACAGGGGAACAATGAGCAGTTCTTC. Amino acid sequence: CASSQAGQGNNEQFF.

The J gene is TRBJ1-3, the V gene TRBV7-2; D may be TRBD1 (6 bases). CDR1 is SGHTA, CDR2 FQGNSA, per germline. The V and J ends lost 5 bases and 1 base respectively, with 18 bases between them. The CDR3 extends over 17 amino acids. CDR3: CASSQDTDSSSGNTIYF. In nucleotides, the CDR3 is TGTGCCAGCAGCCAAGATACGGACAGCAGTTCTGGAAACACCATATATTTT. The full variable domain, rest sourced from reference TRBV7-2 and TRBJ1-3, is GAGVSQSPSNKVTEKGKDVELRCDPISGHTALYWYRQSLGQGLEFLIYFQGNSAPDKSGLPSDRFSAERTGGSVSTLTIQRTQQEDSAVYLCASSQDTDSSSGNTIYFGEGSWLTVV.

V usage is TRBV15 and J usage is TRBJ2-5; perhaps TRBD2 as D (5 bases). Trimming took 2 bases from V and 4 from J, leaving 11 bases between them. CDR3 length: 14 amino acids. Germline values: CDR1 LNHNV, CDR2 YYDKDF (reference sequence). The CDR3 DNA reads TGTGCCACCAGCAGAAACCTCGGGGTAGAGACCCAGTACTTC. It specifies CATSRNLGVETQYF.

The chain uses TRBV5-8 and TRBJ1-5, with D maybe TRBD1 (6 bases). The CDR3 loop spans 16 amino acids. V was clipped by 4 bases and J by 4 bases, with 18 bases between them. Germline V CDR1 and CDR2: SGHTS, YDEGEE. The CDR3: CASSVGQLKVNQPQHF. The CDR3 region has the DNA TGTGCCAGCAGCGTCGGACAGCTTAAAGTTAATCAGCCCCAGCATTTT.

The chain employs TRBV5-6 and TRBJ2-3, with D possibly matching TRBD2 (5 bases). V shed 4 bases and J shed 5 bases, with 17 bases lying between them. The CDR3 runs to 15 residues. Germline-derived CDR1 and CDR2 are SGHDT and YYEEEE. This CDR3 reads CASSRIGGGGDTQYF. The CDR3 DNA reads TGTGCCAGCAGCAGGATTGGAGGCGGTGGAGATACGCAGTATTTT.

In nucleotides, the CDR3 is TGTGCCAGTAAAGACAGGGGGGTGCAGCCCCAGCATTTT. Residues: CASKDRGVQPQHF. The chain is built from TRBV19 and TRBJ1-5, with 9 bases lining up with TRBD1. Germline assignment: CDR1 LNHDA and CDR2 SQIVND (reference sequence). Germline trimming cut 7 bases from V and 7 bases from J; bases unmatched to any gene: 5. This CDR3 contains 13 residues.